The TCR beta chain under discussion was sequenced for a study of cytomegalovirus exposure and HLA in healthy donors. Study-wide results and limits: Specificity for CMV antigens was confirmed in vitro for three of the CMV-associated chains.

Notes on this clone: Antigen unknown.

The PCR ran on 60 Vbeta and 13 Jbeta primers. Profiled with immunoSEQ multiplex PCR; TCRdb holds only in-frame clones, not every one. The sample shows 120,000 to 150,000 clones, approximately 80% of them seen only once. This clonotype originated in a woman aged 35 to 49 in good health and CMV-seropositive. Sequenced input: PBMCs.

CDR3 amino acids: CASRGLAGAIGELFF. The CDR3 DNA reads as TGTGCCAGCAGGGGACTAGCGGGAGCCATCGGGGAGCTGTTTTTT. This chain uses TRBV27 with TRBJ2-2; TRBD2 matches 14 bases. With 6 bases clipped from V and 7 bases from J, the junction kept 4 bases outside the gene matches. The CDR3 covers 15 residues. Germline V gene lookup returns CDR1 MNHEY and CDR2 SMNVEV (reference sequence).